These T cell receptor beta chains were read from a single sample in a study of shared clonotypes between healthy human individuals. Libraries were prepared by immunoSEQ multiplex PCR; TCRdb keeps only in-frame clonotypes and omits some of them. The data show roughly 2.5 million clones, with just over 90% seen just once and roughly 0.15% held by the top ten. Source material: naive CD4+ T cells sorted from blood. These receptors came from a man between 18 and 29 years old in good health. CDR3s include the opening cysteine and the closing phenylalanine or tryptophan. D genes are given only for firm matches. For some rows the clone size is stated as once, few or many, or as a class when expanded; others skip it.

j_call clone_size v_call d_call cdr3_aa cdr3_nt
TRBJ2-7 NA TRBV6-5 NA CASSYSRQGAYEQYF TGTGCCAGCAGTTACTCCCGGCAGGGTGCCTACGAGCAGTACTTC
TRBJ1-1 NA TRBV15 NA CATRSWQTNTEAFF TGTGCCACCCGATCATGGCAGACGAACACTGAAGCTTTCTTT
TRBJ2-5 once TRBV19 NA CASSNRETQYF TGTGCCAGTAGTAATAGAGAGACCCAGTACTTC
TRBJ2-1 NA TRBV5-1 TRBD2 CASSFSGGPYNEQFF TGCGCCAGCAGCTTTAGCGGGGGGCCGTACAATGAGCAGTTCTTC
TRBJ1-1 few TRBV15 NA CATSRDLDNTEAFF TGTGCCACCAGCAGAGATCTCGATAACACTGAAGCTTTCTTT
TRBJ1-2 NA TRBV6-1 NA CASSEASGGQGYTF TGTGCCAGCAGTGAAGCGAGTGGAGGGCAGGGCTACACCTTC
TRBJ2-7 NA TRBV7-9 TRBD1 CASSRQGGRYEQYF TGTGCCAGCAGCCGACAGGGGGGGCGATACGAGCAGTACTTC
TRBJ2-3 NA TRBV7-9 TRBD1 CASSPRQGGTDTQYF TGTGCCAGCAGCCCCCGACAGGGAGGCACAGATACGCAGTATTTT
TRBJ1-4 NA TRBV21-1 NA CASRGTNEKLFF TGTGCCAGCAGGGGAACTAATGAAAAACTGTTTTTT
TRBJ1-3 NA TRBV6-1 TRBD1 CASSKQGFSGNTIYF TGTGCCAGCAGTAAACAGGGGTTCTCGGGAAACACCATATATTTT
TRBJ1-5 NA TRBV21-1 NA CASSEPLRHSNQPQHF TGTGCCAGCAGCGAGCCGCTGAGACATAGCAATCAGCCCCAGCATTTT
TRBJ1-2 few TRBV11-3 NA CASSLDGYGYTF TGTGCCAGCAGCCTGGACGGTTATGGCTACACCTTC
TRBJ1-5 once TRBV28 NA CASLPGGPSNQPQHF TGTGCCAGCCTACCTGGAGGGCCTAGCAATCAGCCCCAGCATTTT
TRBJ2-5 once TRBV25-1 NA CASGQYQETQYF TGTGCCAGCGGCCAGTACCAAGAGACCCAGTACTTC
TRBJ1-1 NA TRBV5-1 NA CASSPSPTSGTEAFF TGCGCCAGCAGCCCAAGCCCAACGAGCGGCACTGAAGCTTTCTTT
TRBJ2-1 NA TRBV2 TRBD2 CASNLLAATYNEQFF TGTGCCAGCAACCTACTAGCGGCTACCTACAATGAGCAGTTCTTC
TRBJ2-1 NA TRBV25-1 TRBD2 CASGPSGSNNEQFF TGTGCCAGCGGCCCTAGCGGGAGTAATAATGAGCAGTTCTTC
TRBJ2-7 once TRBV7-3 TRBD1 CASSSGTGAYEQYF TGTGCCAGCAGCTCCGGGACAGGGGCCTACGAGCAGTACTTC
TRBJ1-5 NA TRBV4-3 NA CASSQLCRNNQPQHF TGCGCCAGCAGCCAACTATGCAGGAACAATCAGCCCCAGCATTTT
TRBJ1-4 NA TRBV11-2 TRBD1 CASSLGQGNEKLFF TGTGCCAGCAGCTTGGGACAGGGTAATGAAAAACTGTTTTTT
TRBJ2-7 NA TRBV13 NA CASSLGPGPTYEQYF TGTGCCAGCAGCTTAGGCCCGGGTCCCACCTACGAGCAGTACTTC
TRBJ1-5 NA TRBV7-2 NA CASSLISNQPQHF TGTGCCAGCAGCCTCATTAGCAATCAGCCCCAGCATTTT
TRBJ2-3 NA TRBV28 NA CASRKAADTQYF TGTGCCAGCAGGAAAGCGGCAGATACGCAGTATTTT
TRBJ2-7 NA TRBV7-2 TRBD2 CASSWTSGRYEQYF TGTGCCAGCAGCTGGACTAGCGGGCGGTACGAGCAGTACTTC
TRBJ1-2 NA TRBV7-9 NA CASSLGTPYGYTF TGTGCCAGCAGCTTAGGGACACCCTATGGCTACACCTTC
TRBJ2-7 NA TRBV5-6 TRBD1 CASSLITGAYEQYF TGTGCCAGCAGCTTGATCACAGGGGCCTACGAGCAGTACTTC
TRBJ2-3 NA TRBV4-1 NA CASSRRSAASDTQYF TGCGCCAGCAGCCGGAGGAGCGCGGCCTCAGATACGCAGTATTTT
TRBJ1-6 once TRBV5-4 TRBD1 CASSPPVPGQGFRSPLHF TGTGCCAGCAGCCCACCTGTCCCGGGACAGGGATTTAGGTCACCCCTCCACTTT
TRBJ2-4 NA TRBV10-3 NA CAISESGSVGNIQYF TGTGCCATCAGTGAATCAGGGTCCGTGGGAAACATTCAGTACTTC
TRBJ2-1 NA TRBV4-1 NA CASSQDSQGSYNEQFF TGCGCCAGCAGCCAAGATTCACAGGGCTCCTACAATGAGCAGTTCTTC
TRBJ1-3 once TRBV25-1 NA CASSESQGPLSGNTIYF TGTGCCAGCAGTGAAAGTCAAGGCCCCCTCTCTGGAAACACCATATATTTT
TRBJ2-3 NA TRBV7-2 NA CASSSRARNLQDTQYF TGTGCCAGCAGCTCCCGGGCTCGGAACCTACAGGATACGCAGTATTTT
TRBJ1-1 NA TRBV11-2 TRBD1 CASSVTGGSNTEAFF TGTGCCAGCAGCGTGACAGGGGGCTCGAACACTGAAGCTTTCTTT
TRBJ2-3 NA TRBV2 NA CASRPTETDTQYF TGTGCCAGCAGGCCGACTGAGACAGATACGCAGTATTTT
TRBJ2-7 NA TRBV18 NA CASSPTGYEQYF TGTGCCAGCTCACCCACAGGTTACGAGCAGTACTTC
TRBJ2-2 NA TRBV7-3 NA CASSLRGRSNTGELFF TGTGCCAGCAGCTTAAGGGGCCGATCGAACACCGGGGAGCTGTTTTTT
TRBJ2-7 NA TRBV30 NA CAWKVRRSYEQYF TGTGCCTGGAAAGTCAGGCGGTCCTACGAGCAGTACTTC
TRBJ2-5 NA TRBV5-4 TRBD2 CASSLELAGGETQYF TGTGCCAGCAGCTTGGAACTAGCGGGAGGGGAGACCCAGTACTTC
TRBJ2-3 once TRBV5-1 NA CASSLVGGGLTDTQYF TGCGCCAGCAGCTTGGTCGGCGGGGGCCTCACAGATACGCAGTATTTT